These 21 T cell receptor beta chains came from one sample sequenced in a study of identical twins. MiXCR, applied by TCRdb to the 5' RACE reads, yields one record per CDR3 protein. The table has about 810,000 distinct CDR3 sequences, 10% to 15% seen once; the top ten hold roughly 1.5%. This same sample was also part of a study on yellow fever vaccine responses in identical twins.

Sequencing was performed on PBMCs. These receptors came from a woman under 30 in good health.

This clonotype was seen a few times. The chain carries TRBV7-9 and TRBJ1-2; tentative D call: TRBD1 (5 bases). The CDR3 consists of 13 residues. V was pared by 2 bases and J by 7 bases, with 11 bases between. Germline CDR1 SEHNR, CDR2 FQNEAQ (reference sequence). CDR3 in DNA: TGTGCCAGCAGCTTATTGGGGGATGGTGGCTACACCTTC. It specifies CASSLLGDGGYTF.

The chain is built from TRBV5-1 and TRBJ2-3; TRBD2 agrees at 16 bases. J lost 6 bases, V lost 3 bases, and 7 bases had no gene match. This CDR3 has 17 amino acids. The germline CDR1 and CDR2 sequences are SGHRS and YFSETQ. This chain's CDR3 is CASSWGTSGRAIDTQYF. CDR3 nucleotide sequence: TGCGCCAGCAGCTGGGGGACTAGCGGGAGGGCCATTGATACGCAGTATTTT.

The rearrangement joins TRBV6-1 to TRBJ1-4, with 8 bases fitting TRBD1. From germline, CDR1 is MNHNS and CDR2 SASEGT. V shed 4 bases and J 8 bases; nucleotides not matched to a gene: 9. This CDR3 region has 15 residues. CDR3 sequence: CASSAGQGRREKLFF. The DNA of the CDR3 is TGTGCCAGCAGTGCCGGACAGGGACGAAGAGAAAAACTGTTTTTT.

This clonotype was seen a few times. The rearrangement links TRBV28 to TRBJ2-1, with TRBD2 matching 8 bases. Looked up from germline, CDR1 is MDHEN and CDR2 is SYDVKM. There are 12 residues in the CDR3. Trimming took 6 bases from V and 9 from J; bases not matched to a gene: 4. The CDR3 DNA follows: TGTGCCAGCAGGACCGCGGGGGGTGAGCAGTTCTTC. This translates into CASRTAGGEQFF.

This chain links TRBV5-1 with TRBJ2-7; 9 bases line up with TRBD1. The germline gives CDR1 SGHRS, CDR2 YFSETQ. This CDR3 spans 16 amino acids. The V and J ends lost 4 bases and 1 base, in that order; junction bases with no gene match: 9. CDR3 sequence: CASSGAGQGFSYEQYV. The DNA for the CDR3 is TGCGCCAGCAGCGGGGCCGGACAGGGGTTTTCCTACGAGCAGTACGTC.

This clonotype came up a few times. This sequence joins TRBV5-1 and TRBJ1-1; D is uncertain. Between the trimmed V and J ends, which lost 3 bases and 1 base, there was a span of 10 bases. Looked up from germline, CDR1 is SGHRS and CDR2 is YFSETQ. CDR3 length equals 14 residues. CDR3 in amino acids: CASSSNLGNTEAFF. CDR3 in DNA: TGCGCCAGCAGCTCAAATCTGGGGAACACTGAAGCTTTCTTT. Drawing the rest from reference TRBV5-1 and TRBJ1-1, the complete variable domain is KAGVTQTPRYLIKTRGQQVTLSCSPISGHRSVSWYQQTPGQGLQFLFEYFSETQRNKGNFPGRFSGRQFSNSRSEMNVSTLELGDSALYLCASSSNLGNTEAFFGQGTRLTVV.

This clonotype was seen more than once but under ten times. J is TRBJ1-1 and V is TRBV12-3 or TRBV12-4; D unresolved. The V end lost 6 bases, the J end lost 6 bases, and 17 bases lay between the germline ends. There are 14 residues in the CDR3. The CDR3 coding sequence is TGTGCCAGCAGCCCCCCTCAAGGATGGCCTGAAGCTTTCTTT. Encoded protein: CASSPPQGWPEAFF.

This clonotype was picked up a small number of times. This chain joins TRBV7-9 and TRBJ1-1, with TRBD1 matching over 7 bases. Germline V gene data show CDR1 as SEHNR and CDR2 as FQNEAQ (reference sequence). This CDR3 spans 13 amino acids. V shed 5 bases and J 6 bases; nucleotides not matched to a gene: 6. As DNA, the CDR3 is TGTGCCAGCAGCCCTGGACAGGTCGCTGAAGCTTTCTTT. This gives the protein CASSPGQVAEAFF.

This clonotype was seen a few times. The J gene is TRBJ2-1, the V gene TRBV7-6; TRBD2 might be the D (5 bases). CDR1 is SGHVS and CDR2 is FNYEAQ in the germline V gene. The CDR3 runs to 18 residues. Trimming removed 0 bases at V and 0 bases at J, with 15 bases between. CDR3 protein: CASSLAGPLVYSYNEQFF. The CDR3 DNA reads as TGTGCCAGCAGCTTAGCCGGGCCACTAGTGTACTCCTACAATGAGCAGTTCTTC.

This clonotype appeared a few times. The chain employs TRBV3-1 and TRBJ2-7; possibly TRBD1 or TRBD2 for D (5 bases each). V was shortened by 3 bases and J by 4 bases, with 10 bases between the two germline ends. The CDR3 is made up of 13 amino acids. Germline values: CDR1 LGHDT, CDR2 YNNKEL (reference sequence). CDR3 sequence reads: CASSQGDGYEQYF. CDR3 in DNA: TGTGCCAGCAGCCAGGGGGACGGGTACGAGCAGTACTTC.

The chain uses TRBV6-6 and TRBJ2-7; D might be TRBD1 or TRBD2, each matching 5 bases. The CDR3 runs 12 residues. Per the germline V gene, CDR1 is MNHNY and CDR2 is SVGAGI (reference sequence). V lost 0 bases, J lost 6 bases, and 6 bases lay in between. The CDR3, as DNA: TGTGCCAGCAGTTACTCGGGGGTCGAGCAGTACTTC. This translates into CASSYSGVEQYF.

This clonotype was seen only a few times. The gene calls are TRBV20-1 and TRBJ2-1; D may correspond to TRBD1 or TRBD2 (6 bases each). The germline gives CDR1 DFQATT, CDR2 SNEGSKA (reference sequence). V was trimmed by 1 base and J by 9 bases, leaving 10 bases between them. The CDR3 has 12 amino acids. In DNA, the CDR3 is TGCAGTGCTAGAGCGGGGGCGGTTGAGCAGTTCTTC. As protein: CSARAGAVEQFF.

Only a few counts were recorded for this clonotype. The rearrangement uses TRBV6-5 and TRBJ2-7; TRBD1 aligns across 9 bases. V lost 0 bases to trimming and J lost 0 bases; unmatched junction nucleotides: 3. Germline assignment: CDR1 MNHEY and CDR2 SVGAGI. The CDR3 sequence is 16 residues long. CDR3: CASSYSRTGDSYEQYF. DNA for the CDR3: TGTGCCAGCAGTTACTCCCGGACAGGGGACTCCTACGAGCAGTACTTC.

This clonotype came up many times. The chain couples TRBV12-3 or TRBV12-4 to TRBJ1-1; no clear D. CDR3 length equals 11 residues. Trimming left V 5 bases short and J 5 bases short, with 6 bases between. CDR3 DNA sequence: TGTGCCAGCAGTGACTGGACTGAAGCTTTCTTT. Protein product: CASSDWTEAFF.

This clonotype has only a few counts. The J gene is TRBJ2-1, the V gene TRBV5-1; D remains ambiguous. V lost 4 bases, J lost 3 bases, and 17 bases lay in between. Germline V gene lookup returns CDR1 SGHRS and CDR2 YFSETQ. The CDR3 length is 16 residues. CDR3: CASSRTVGSGYNEQFF. The CDR3 nucleotides read TGCGCCAGCAGCAGAACCGTCGGCTCCGGCTACAATGAGCAGTTCTTC.

This clonotype has only a few counts. The CDR3 DNA reads TGTGCCAGCAGCCCCGGGGGCCAACAGCCCCAGCATTTT. It specifies CASSPGGQQPQHF. This rearrangement joins TRBV7-2 to TRBJ1-5, with a weak D call TRBD1 (6 bases). Germline lookup yields CDR1 SGHTA and CDR2 FQGNSA. Trimming removed 5 bases at V and 7 bases at J, with 12 bases between. This CDR3 has 13 amino acids.

CDR3 protein: CASSRTSGTSSYNEQFF. The CDR3 DNA reads as TGTGCCAGTAGTAGAACTTCCGGGACAAGCTCCTACAATGAGCAGTTCTTC. The V gene is TRBV19, the J gene TRBJ2-1, with D perhaps TRBD1 (6 bases). Deletions cut 4 bases from V and 0 bases from J, with 16 bases between. Germline CDR1 LNHDA, CDR2 SQIVND (reference sequence). CDR3 size: 17 residues.

This clonotype has only a few counts. This chain joins TRBV10-3 and TRBJ1-5; 9 bases line up with TRBD1. Losses at the gene ends were 4 bases for V and 4 bases for J; bases not matched to a gene: 2. CDR1 ENHRY and CDR2 SYGVKD come from the germline V gene. The CDR3 is 14 residues long. CDR3 DNA: TGTGCCATCAGTGTAGGGACAGGGAATCAGCCCCAGCATTTT. Its translation: CAISVGTGNQPQHF.

This clonotype showed up just a few times. V and J are TRBV24-1 and TRBJ2-7; D tentatively fits TRBD1 or TRBD2 (5 bases each). Trimming stripped 3 bases from V and 6 bases from J, with 11 bases between. There are 13 residues in the CDR3. Germline V gene sequence: CDR1 KGHDR, CDR2 SFDVKD. CDR3: CATSDSGGREQYF. DNA of the CDR3: TGTGCCACCAGTGATAGTGGGGGTCGCGAGCAGTACTTC.

The genes are TRBV5-1 and TRBJ2-5; 8 nucleotides align to TRBD2. Germline values: CDR1 SGHRS, CDR2 YFSETQ. The ends lost 3 bases at V and 2 bases at J; junction bases unmatched: 15. The CDR3 is 18 residues long. The CDR3 nucleotides are TGCGCCAGCAGCTCCCCCGGCGGGGGGCGAGCCTTTCAAGAGACCCAGTACTTC. It yields the protein CASSSPGGGRAFQETQYF.

This clonotype turned up a few times. V is TRBV20-1 and J is TRBJ2-3, with TRBD1 matching 12 bases. J gave up 6 bases and V 4 bases, and 2 bases lay outside the gene matches. Germline CDR1 reads DFQATT; CDR2 reads SNEGSKA (reference sequence). This CDR3 spans 13 amino acids. This CDR3 reads CSATGTGGDTQYF. The DNA of the CDR3 is TGCAGTGCTACCGGGACAGGGGGCGATACGCAGTATTTT.